This T cell receptor beta chain was recorded in a study of blood T cell repertoires in COVID-19. Study summary: The analysed material was cDNA or gDNA that came from T cells, B-cell-depleted T cells, or PBMCs.

The repertoire was sequenced with immunoSEQ multiplex PCR; TCRdb's copy has only in-frame clones and lacks some. Of some 300,000 clones listed, about 91% are singletons. This TCR came from a woman aged 30 to 39 who had recovered from COVID-19. Sample: peripheral blood.

CDR3 sequence reads: CASSPRTGRDGYTF. As DNA, the CDR3 is TGTGCCAGCTCACCACGGACAGGGCGAGATGGCTACACCTTC. The chain has TRBV18 and TRBJ1-2; 8 nucleotides align to TRBD1. The germline CDR1 and CDR2 sequences are KGHSH and LQKENI. The CDR3 has 14 residues. J lost 6 bases, V lost 1 base, and 4 bases had no gene match.